This T cell receptor beta chain was captured in a study of blood T cell repertoires in COVID-19. Looking at the study overall: Italy, Spain and the United States were the sources of the convalescent and acute COVID-19 samples. From T cells, B-cell-depleted T cells, or PBMCs came the material, which was cDNA or gDNA.

This clone was seen a handful of times. Clones were read by immunoSEQ multiplex PCR, and TCRdb kept only the in-frame ones, dropping some. In the table there are about 480,000 clones, 85% to 90% of which are singletons. Germline assignment: CDR1 MNHNY and CDR2 SVGAGI (reference sequence). The V segment lost 4 bases and the J segment 0 bases; nucleotides outside the gene matches: 6. This CDR3 comprises 16 residues. This TCR derives from a woman in her 50s with COVID-19, enrolled during active disease. This rearrangement joins TRBV6-6 to TRBJ1-5; 7 bases align to TRBD1. The sequencing sample was made of peripheral blood. The CDR3 DNA follows: TGTGCCAGCAGTTTTCACAGGGGTAGTAGCAATCAGCCCCAGCATTTT. Its protein is CASSFHRGSSNQPQHF.